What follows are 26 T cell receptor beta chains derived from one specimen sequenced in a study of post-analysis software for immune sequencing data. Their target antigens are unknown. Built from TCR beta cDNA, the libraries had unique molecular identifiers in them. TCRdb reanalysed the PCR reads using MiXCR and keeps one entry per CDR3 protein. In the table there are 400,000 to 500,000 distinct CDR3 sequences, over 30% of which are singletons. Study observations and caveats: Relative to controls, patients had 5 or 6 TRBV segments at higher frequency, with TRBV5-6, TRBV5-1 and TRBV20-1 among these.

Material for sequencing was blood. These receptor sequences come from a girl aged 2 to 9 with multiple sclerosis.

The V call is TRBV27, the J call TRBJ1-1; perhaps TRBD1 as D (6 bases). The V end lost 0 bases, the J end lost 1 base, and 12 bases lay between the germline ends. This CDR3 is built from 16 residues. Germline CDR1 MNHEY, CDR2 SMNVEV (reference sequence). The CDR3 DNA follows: TGTGCCAGCAGTTTATCGGGGGCAGTCGGGAACACTGAAGCTTTCTTT. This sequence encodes CASSLSGAVGNTEAFF.

CDR3: CSATRQLDQPQHF. The CDR3 DNA reads TGCAGTGCTACCAGACAGCTTGATCAGCCCCAGCATTTT. The V gene is TRBV20-1, the J gene TRBJ1-5; weak D call: TRBD1 (5 bases). CDR3 length: 13 amino acids. CDR1 is DFQATT, CDR2 SNEGSKA, per germline (reference sequence). The ends were cut back, 4 bases at V and 5 bases at J, with 12 bases in the middle.

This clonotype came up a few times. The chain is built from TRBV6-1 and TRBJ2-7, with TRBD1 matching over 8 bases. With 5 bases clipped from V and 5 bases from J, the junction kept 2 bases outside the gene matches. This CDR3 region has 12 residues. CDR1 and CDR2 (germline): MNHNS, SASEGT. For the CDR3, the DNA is TGTGCCAGCAGTCAGGACAGGGACGAGCAGTACTTC. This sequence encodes CASSQDRDEQYF.

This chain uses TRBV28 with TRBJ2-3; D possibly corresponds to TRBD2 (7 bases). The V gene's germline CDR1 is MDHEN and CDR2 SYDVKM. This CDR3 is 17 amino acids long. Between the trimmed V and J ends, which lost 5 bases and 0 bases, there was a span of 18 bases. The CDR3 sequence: CASSEPGASGSTDTQYF. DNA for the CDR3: TGTGCCAGCAGTGAACCGGGGGCTAGCGGTAGCACAGATACGCAGTATTTT. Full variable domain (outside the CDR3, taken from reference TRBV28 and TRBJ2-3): DVKVTQSSRYLVKRTGEKVFLECVQDMDHENMFWYRQDPGLGLRLIYFSYDVKMKEKGDIPEGYSVSREKKERFSLILESASTNQTSMYLCASSEPGASGSTDTQYFGPGTRLTVL.

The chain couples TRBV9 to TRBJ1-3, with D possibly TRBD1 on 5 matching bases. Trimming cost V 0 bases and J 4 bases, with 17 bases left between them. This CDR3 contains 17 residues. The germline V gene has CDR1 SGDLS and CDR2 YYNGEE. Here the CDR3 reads CASSVDSGGTIGNTIYF. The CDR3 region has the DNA TGTGCCAGCAGCGTAGATAGTGGAGGGACCATAGGAAACACCATATATTTT. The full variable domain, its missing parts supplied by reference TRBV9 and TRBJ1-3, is DSGVTQTPKHLITATGQRVTLRCSPRSGDLSVYWYQQSLDQGLQFLIQYYNGEERAKGNILERFSAQQFPDLHSELNLSSLELGDSALYFCASSVDSGGTIGNTIYFGEGSWLTVV.

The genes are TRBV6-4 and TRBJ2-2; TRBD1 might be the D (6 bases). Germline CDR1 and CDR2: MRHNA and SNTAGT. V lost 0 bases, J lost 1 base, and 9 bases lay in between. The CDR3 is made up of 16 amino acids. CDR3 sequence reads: CASSDSETGNTGELFF. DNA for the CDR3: TGTGCCAGCAGTGACTCGGAGACAGGGAACACCGGGGAGCTGTTTTTT.

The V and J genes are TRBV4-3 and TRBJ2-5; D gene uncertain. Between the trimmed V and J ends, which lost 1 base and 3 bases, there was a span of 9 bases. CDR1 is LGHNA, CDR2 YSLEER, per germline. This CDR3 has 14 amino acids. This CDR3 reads CASSQGAAEETQYF. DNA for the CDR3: TGCGCCAGCAGCCAAGGGGCAGCCGAAGAGACCCAGTACTTC.

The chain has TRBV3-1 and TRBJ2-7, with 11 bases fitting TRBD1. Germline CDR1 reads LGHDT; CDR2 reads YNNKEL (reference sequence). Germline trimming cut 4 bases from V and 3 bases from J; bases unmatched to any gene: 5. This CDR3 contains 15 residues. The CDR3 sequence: CASSPPGTGGYEQYF. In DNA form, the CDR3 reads TGTGCCAGCAGCCCTCCCGGGACAGGGGGCTACGAGCAGTACTTC.

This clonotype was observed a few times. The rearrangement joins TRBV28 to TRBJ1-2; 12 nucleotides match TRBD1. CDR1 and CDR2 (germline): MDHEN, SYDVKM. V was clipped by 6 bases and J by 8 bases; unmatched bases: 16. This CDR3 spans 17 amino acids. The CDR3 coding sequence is TGTGCCAGCAGCCTTTATAATCCGGGACAGGGGGCACGGGGCTACACCTTC. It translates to CASSLYNPGQGARGYTF.

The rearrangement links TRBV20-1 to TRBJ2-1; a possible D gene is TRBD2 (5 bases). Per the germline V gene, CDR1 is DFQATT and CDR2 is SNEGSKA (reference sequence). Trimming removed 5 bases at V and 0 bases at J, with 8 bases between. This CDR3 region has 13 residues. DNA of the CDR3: TGCAGTGCTCCCGACTACTCCTACAATGAGCAGTTCTTC. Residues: CSAPDYSYNEQFF.

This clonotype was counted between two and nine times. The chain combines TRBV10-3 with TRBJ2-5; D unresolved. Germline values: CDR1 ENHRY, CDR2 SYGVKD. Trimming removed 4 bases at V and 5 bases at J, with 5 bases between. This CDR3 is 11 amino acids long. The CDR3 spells CAISAGETQYF. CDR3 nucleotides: TGTGCCATCAGTGCCGGTGAGACCCAGTACTTC.

CDR3 DNA sequence: TGTGCCAGCAACCGAAGAGCGGTGAACCAAGAGACCCAGTACTTC. It is translated as CASNRRAVNQETQYF. The chain has TRBV7-2 and TRBJ2-5, with D maybe TRBD2 (5 bases). The CDR3 spans 15 residues. The germline V and J ends were trimmed by 7 bases and 0 bases, with 15 bases remaining between them. The V gene's germline CDR1 is SGHTA and CDR2 FQGNSA.

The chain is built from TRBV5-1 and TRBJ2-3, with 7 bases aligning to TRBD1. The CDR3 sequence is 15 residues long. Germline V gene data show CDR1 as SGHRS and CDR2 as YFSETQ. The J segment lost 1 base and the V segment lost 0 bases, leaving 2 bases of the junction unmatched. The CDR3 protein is CASSLGGGGTDTQYF. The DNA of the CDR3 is TGCGCCAGCAGCTTGGGAGGGGGCGGCACAGATACGCAGTATTTT.

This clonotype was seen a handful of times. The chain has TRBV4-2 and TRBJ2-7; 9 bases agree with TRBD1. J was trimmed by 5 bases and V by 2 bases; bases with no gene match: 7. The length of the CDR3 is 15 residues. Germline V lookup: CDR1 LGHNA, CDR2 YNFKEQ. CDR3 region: CASSQPQGAGHEQYF. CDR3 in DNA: TGTGCCAGCAGCCAACCACAGGGGGCTGGGCACGAGCAGTACTTC.

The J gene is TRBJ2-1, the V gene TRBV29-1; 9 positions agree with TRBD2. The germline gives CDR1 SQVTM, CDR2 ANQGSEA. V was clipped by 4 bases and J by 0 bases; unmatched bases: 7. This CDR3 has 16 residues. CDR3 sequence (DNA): TGCAGCGTTGTAACCCTACTAGCGGGCTCCTACAATGAGCAGTTCTTC. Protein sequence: CSVVTLLAGSYNEQFF.

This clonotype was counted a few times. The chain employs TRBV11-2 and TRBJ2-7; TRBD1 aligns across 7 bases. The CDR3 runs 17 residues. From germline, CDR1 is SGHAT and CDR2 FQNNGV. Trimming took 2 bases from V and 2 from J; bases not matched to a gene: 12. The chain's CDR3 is CASSLLSLGQRTYEQYF. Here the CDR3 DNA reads TGTGCCAGCAGCTTATTAAGTTTGGGACAGAGGACCTACGAGCAGTACTTC.

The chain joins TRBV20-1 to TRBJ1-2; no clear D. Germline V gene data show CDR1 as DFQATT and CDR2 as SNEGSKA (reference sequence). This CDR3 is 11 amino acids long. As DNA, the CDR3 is TGCAGGGCATGGACGGACGATGGCTACACCTTC. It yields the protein CRAWTDDGYTF.

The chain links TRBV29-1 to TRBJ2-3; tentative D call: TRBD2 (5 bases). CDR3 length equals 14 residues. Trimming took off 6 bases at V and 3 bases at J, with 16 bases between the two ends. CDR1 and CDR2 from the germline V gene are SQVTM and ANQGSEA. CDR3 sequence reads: CSVARTPRTDTQYF. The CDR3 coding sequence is TGCAGCGTCGCACGGACTCCCCGGACAGATACGCAGTATTTT.

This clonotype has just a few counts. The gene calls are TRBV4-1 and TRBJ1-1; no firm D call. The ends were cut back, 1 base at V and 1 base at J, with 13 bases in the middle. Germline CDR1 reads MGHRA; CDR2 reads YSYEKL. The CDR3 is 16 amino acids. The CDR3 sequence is CASSQGWDLGNTEAFF. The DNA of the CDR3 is TGCGCCAGCAGCCAAGGGTGGGATCTGGGGAACACTGAAGCTTTCTTT.

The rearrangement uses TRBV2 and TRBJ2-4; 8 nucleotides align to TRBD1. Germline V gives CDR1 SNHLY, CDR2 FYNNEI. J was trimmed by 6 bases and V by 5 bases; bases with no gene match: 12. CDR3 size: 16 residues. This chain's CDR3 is CASSYSLRDRLNIQYF. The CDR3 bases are TGTGCCAGCAGTTACAGCCTCCGGGACAGGTTAAACATTCAGTACTTC.

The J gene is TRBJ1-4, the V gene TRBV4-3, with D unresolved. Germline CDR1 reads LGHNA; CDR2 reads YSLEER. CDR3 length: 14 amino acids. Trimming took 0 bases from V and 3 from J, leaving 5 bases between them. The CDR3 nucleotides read TGCGCCAGCAGCCAAGACGGGGCTAATGAAAAACTGTTTTTT. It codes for CASSQDGANEKLFF.

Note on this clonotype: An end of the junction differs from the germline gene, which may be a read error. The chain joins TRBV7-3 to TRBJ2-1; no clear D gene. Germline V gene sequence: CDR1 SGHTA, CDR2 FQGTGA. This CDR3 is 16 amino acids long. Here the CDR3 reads CAGSPKGGGPGNEQFF. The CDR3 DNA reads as TGTGCCGGCAGCCCTAAAGGCGGCGGTCCGGGCAATGAGCAGTTCTTC.

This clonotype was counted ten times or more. DNA of the CDR3: TGCAGCGTTTGGACAGACCAAACCTACGAGCAGTACTTC. It is translated as CSVWTDQTYEQYF. V usage is TRBV29-1 and J usage is TRBJ2-7; tentative D call: TRBD1 (6 bases). In germline, CDR1 is SQVTM, CDR2 ANQGSEA. The CDR3 consists of 13 residues. V dropped 5 bases and J dropped 2 bases, with 13 bases sitting between them.

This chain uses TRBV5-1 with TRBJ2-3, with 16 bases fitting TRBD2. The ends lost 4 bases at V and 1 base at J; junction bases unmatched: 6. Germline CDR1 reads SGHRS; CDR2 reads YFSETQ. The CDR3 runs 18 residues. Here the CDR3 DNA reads TGCGCCAGCAGCGTCGGGACTAGCGGGGGGGCAGGCACAGATACGCAGTATTTT. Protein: CASSVGTSGGAGTDTQYF.

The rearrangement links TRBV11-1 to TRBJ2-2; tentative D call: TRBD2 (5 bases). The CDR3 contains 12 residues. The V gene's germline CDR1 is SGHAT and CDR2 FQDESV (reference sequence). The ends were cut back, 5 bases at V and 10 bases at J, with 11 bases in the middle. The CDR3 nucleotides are TGTGCCAGCAGCCGGAATCGGGAGGAGCTGTTTTTT. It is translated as CASSRNREELFF.

The CDR3 DNA reads TGTGCCAGCAGTTCGGACACCTACGAGCAGTACTTC. Encoded protein: CASSSDTYEQYF. The J gene is TRBJ2-7, the V gene TRBV28; D is perhaps TRBD1 (5 bases). CDR3 size: 12 residues. Germline values: CDR1 MDHEN, CDR2 SYDVKM. Trimming cost V 4 bases and J 2 bases, with 6 bases left between them.